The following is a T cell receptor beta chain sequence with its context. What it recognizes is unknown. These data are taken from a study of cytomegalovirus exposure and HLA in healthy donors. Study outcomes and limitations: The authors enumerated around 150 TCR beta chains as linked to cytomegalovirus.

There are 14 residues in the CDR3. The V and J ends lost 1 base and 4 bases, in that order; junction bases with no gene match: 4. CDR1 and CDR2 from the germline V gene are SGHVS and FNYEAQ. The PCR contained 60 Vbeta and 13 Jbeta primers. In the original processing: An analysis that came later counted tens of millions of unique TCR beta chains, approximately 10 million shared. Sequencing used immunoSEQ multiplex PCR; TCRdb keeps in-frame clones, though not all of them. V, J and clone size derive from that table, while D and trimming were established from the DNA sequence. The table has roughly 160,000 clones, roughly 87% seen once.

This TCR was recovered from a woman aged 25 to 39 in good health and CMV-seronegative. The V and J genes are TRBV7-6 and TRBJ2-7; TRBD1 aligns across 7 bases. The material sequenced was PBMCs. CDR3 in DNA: TGTGCCAGCAGCTTAGAGGGGGCCCTTTACGAGCAGTACTTC. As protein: CASSLEGALYEQYF.